The TCR beta chain under discussion was sequenced for a study of early T cells in non-severe SARS-CoV-2 infection. A single record per CDR3 protein comes from TCRdb applying MiXCR to the 5' RACE reads. The repertoire includes tens of thousands of distinct CDR3 sequences, 10% of them detected once, and 8% to 9% sits in the top ten. V was clipped by 5 bases and J by 0 bases, with 7 bases between them. This CDR3 is built from 14 residues. Sequencing was performed on whole blood. V is TRBV12-3 or TRBV12-4 and J is TRBJ1-4; D unclear. The TCR originated in an adult who was a healthcare worker with PCR-confirmed SARS-CoV-2 infection or an uninfected control (not recorded which). The CDR3 is CASSLGSTNEKLFF. The CDR3 region has the DNA TGTGCCAGCAGTCTGGGGTCAACTAATGAAAAACTGTTTTTT.